One and the same sample provided the 28 T cell receptor beta chains below, sequenced in a study of blood T cell repertoires in COVID-19. This table comes from immunoSEQ multiplex PCR, and its TCRdb copy is limited to in-frame clones, with some not included. This table holds fewer than 500,000 clones, roughly nine tenths found once. The specimen sequenced was PBMCs or T cells enriched from blood (not recorded which). These receptors came from a woman aged 18-35 years with acute COVID-19.

The rearrangement joins TRBV5-1 to TRBJ1-2; a weak D match, TRBD1 (5 bases). The V gene's germline CDR1 is SGHRS and CDR2 YFSETQ. The CDR3 has 13 amino acids. The germline V and J ends were trimmed by 4 bases and 5 bases, with 12 bases remaining between them. The CDR3 spells CASSLQQAYGYTF. The DNA for the CDR3 is TGCGCCAGCAGCCTCCAACAGGCTTATGGCTACACCTTC.

V and J are TRBV5-5 and TRBJ2-7; 8 bases align to TRBD2. The V gene's germline CDR1 is SGHKS and CDR2 YYEKEE (reference sequence). The CDR3 loop spans 14 amino acids. V shed 2 bases, J shed 4 bases, and the junction held 5 bases outside the gene matches. The CDR3 sequence: CASSFHSGEYEQYF. For the CDR3, the DNA is TGTGCCAGCAGCTTTCATAGCGGGGAGTACGAGCAGTACTTC.

The rearrangement links TRBV6-5 to TRBJ1-2, with TRBD1 as a possible D gene (5 bases). V lost 6 bases and J lost 2, with 10 bases in between. The CDR3 consists of 13 residues. Germline values: CDR1 MNHEY, CDR2 SVGAGI. The CDR3 nucleotides are TGTGCCAGCAGCACGACAGCCAACTATGGCTACACCTTC. Translating it yields CASSTTANYGYTF.

The chain recombines TRBV29-1 with TRBJ1-2, with TRBD1 identical over 10 bases. The CDR3 extends over 13 amino acids. The germline gives CDR1 SQVTM, CDR2 ANQGSEA. The V segment lost 6 bases and the J segment 7 bases; nucleotides outside the gene matches: 8. CDR3 protein: CSVPDRGPGGYTF. The CDR3 DNA reads as TGCAGCGTCCCTGACAGGGGGCCAGGTGGCTACACCTTC.

The chain carries TRBV29-1 and TRBJ2-3; 7 bases match TRBD2. The CDR3 totals 14 residues. J gave up 3 bases and V 3 bases, and 6 bases lay outside the gene matches. The germline CDR1 and CDR2 sequences are SQVTM and ANQGSEA. The CDR3 spells CSVERLAETDTQYF. CDR3 DNA: TGCAGCGTTGAGCGCCTAGCGGAAACAGATACGCAGTATTTT.

This chain joins TRBV27 and TRBJ2-7; D remains unclear. CDR3 size: 12 residues. Germline assignment: CDR1 MNHEY and CDR2 SMNVEV (reference sequence). Trimming stripped 4 bases from V and 6 bases from J, with 10 bases between. The chain's CDR3 is CASSSLSFEQYF. The CDR3 DNA is TGTGCCAGCAGTTCCCTAAGCTTCGAGCAGTACTTC.

In its sample, this clone was seen once. The rearrangement joins TRBV5-4 to TRBJ1-3, with D unclear. Germline lookup yields CDR1 SGHNT and CDR2 YYREEE (reference sequence). The V end lost 2 bases, the J end lost 0 bases, and 6 bases lay between the germline ends. There are 14 residues in the CDR3. CDR3 loop: CASSFAGSGNTIYF. CDR3 sequence (DNA): TGTGCCAGCAGCTTTGCGGGCTCTGGAAACACCATATATTTT.

The V call is TRBV6-5, the J call TRBJ1-3; TRBD1 is a possible D gene (6 bases). Germline V gene lookup returns CDR1 MNHEY and CDR2 SVGAGI. There are 14 residues in the CDR3. Trimming removed 6 bases from V and 2 bases from J, with 11 bases in between. CDR3 amino acids: CASRGQIPGNTIYF. The CDR3 DNA reads TGTGCCAGCAGAGGACAGATACCTGGAAACACCATATATTTT.

This chain joins TRBV28 and TRBJ1-5, with 8 bases that match TRBD1. V dropped 6 bases and J dropped 5; count of bases not matched to a gene: 9. Germline CDR1 and CDR2: MDHEN and SYDVKM. The CDR3 extends over 15 amino acids. DNA of the CDR3: TGTGCCAGCAGGCCAGTGGGCAGGGGGCATCAGCCCCAGCATTTT. Translation: CASRPVGRGHQPQHF.

In DNA form, the CDR3 reads TGTGCCAGCGCCGAACAATTATACAATGAGCAGTTCTTC. Amino acids: CASAEQLYNEQFF. The rearrangement joins TRBV7-3 to TRBJ2-1; D is unresolved. Germline V lookup: CDR1 SGHTA, CDR2 FQGTGA. This CDR3 comprises 13 residues. V was trimmed by 8 bases and J by 4 bases, leaving 12 bases between them.

V usage is TRBV11-2 and J usage is TRBJ2-7; the match to TRBD2 covers 11 bases. In germline, CDR1 is SGHAT, CDR2 FQNNGV. This CDR3 is 15 amino acids long. V gave up 6 bases and J gave up 0 bases; unmatched junction bases: 4. Here the CDR3 DNA reads TGTGCCAGCAGATGGGGACTAGCGGTCTCCTACGAGCAGTACTTC. As protein: CASRWGLAVSYEQYF.

The chain employs TRBV19 and TRBJ1-5, with a tentative D call TRBD1 (6 bases). CDR1 and CDR2 from the germline V gene are LNHDA and SQIVND (reference sequence). V was pared by 5 bases and J by 3 bases, with 11 bases between. CDR3 size: 14 residues. The CDR3 DNA is TGTGCCAGTAGTTCAGGACAGAACAATCAGCCCCAGCATTTT. Its protein is CASSSGQNNQPQHF.

This chain connects TRBV10-1 to TRBJ1-1, with D hard to call. In germline, CDR1 is WNHNN, CDR2 SYGVQD (reference sequence). This CDR3 region has 13 residues. V was pared by 2 bases and J by 5 bases, with 9 bases between. CDR3 in DNA: TGCGCCAGCAGTGAGACGGAGTCAACTGAAGCTTTCTTT. This codes for CASSETESTEAFF.

J is TRBJ1-3 and V is TRBV9; D remains unclear. CDR3 length equals 14 residues. Germline V CDR1 and CDR2: SGDLS, YYNGEE. V dropped 2 bases and J dropped 0 bases, with 6 bases sitting between them. The CDR3 is CASSVTSSGNTIYF. In DNA form, the CDR3 reads TGTGCCAGCAGCGTCACGAGCTCTGGAAACACCATATATTTT.

The chain employs TRBV18 and TRBJ2-3, with 10 bases matching TRBD2. V was clipped by 6 bases and J by 1 base; unmatched bases: 4. This CDR3 is built from 15 residues. From germline, CDR1 is KGHSH and CDR2 LQKENI. CDR3 nucleotide sequence: TGTGCCAGCTCTCCCGGGACTAGCGGCACAGATACGCAGTATTTT. It codes for CASSPGTSGTDTQYF.

This sequence joins TRBV4-2 and TRBJ2-2, with a weak D call TRBD2 (5 bases). The CDR3 has 17 residues. V lost 0 bases to trimming and J lost 0 bases, with 11 bases between them. Germline CDR1 is LGHNA and CDR2 is YNFKEQ. The CDR3 reads CASSQESLAANTGELFF. CDR3 coding DNA: TGTGCCAGCAGCCAAGAAAGCCTAGCAGCGAACACCGGGGAGCTGTTTTTT.

The chain carries TRBV3-1 (or the pseudogene TRBV3-2) and TRBJ1-1, with 7 positions matching TRBD1. Germline CDR1 is LGHDT and CDR2 is YNNKEL (reference sequence). The CDR3 runs 15 residues. The V and J ends lost 1 base and 5 bases, in that order; junction bases with no gene match: 7. CDR3 amino acids: CASSQAQAGGTEAFF. CDR3 nucleotide sequence: TGTGCCAGCAGCCAAGCCCAAGCAGGGGGAACTGAAGCTTTCTTT.

This chain joins TRBV10-3 and TRBJ1-5; D is perhaps TRBD1 (6 bases). Germline CDR1 ENHRY, CDR2 SYGVKD. Trimming shortened V by 2 bases and J by 4 bases, and 15 bases separated the two germline ends. This CDR3 comprises 16 residues. The CDR3 DNA follows: TGTGCCATCAGTGAGGGCCGGGACAAGGGTAATCAGCCCCAGCATTTT. It translates to CAISEGRDKGNQPQHF.

The chain carries TRBV25-1 and TRBJ1-1, with D unresolved. The V end was cut by 4 bases, the J end by 11 bases, with 20 bases between. The CDR3 extends over 14 amino acids. CDR1 and CDR2 (germline): MGHDK, SYGVNS. Here the CDR3 reads CASSALLGQGGAFF. As DNA, the CDR3 is TGTGCCAGCAGTGCCCTCTTGGGCCAAGGAGGGGCTTTCTTT.

This clone has only one observation. This chain uses TRBV7-9 with TRBJ2-1; 11 bases map to TRBD2. Germline trimming cut 3 bases from V and 6 bases from J; bases unmatched to any gene: 4. Per germline, CDR1 SEHNR and CDR2 FQNEAQ (reference sequence). This CDR3 is 15 amino acids long. CDR3 nucleotide sequence: TGTGCCAGCAGCTTCCGGACTAGCGGGCGCAATGAGCAGTTCTTC. This encodes CASSFRTSGRNEQFF.

The chain is built from TRBV3-1 (or the pseudogene TRBV3-2) and TRBJ2-2; maybe TRBD1 (5 bases). Trimming pared 1 base from V and 5 bases from J, leaving 11 bases between. Germline CDR1 LGHDT, CDR2 YNNKEL (reference sequence). The CDR3 has 15 residues. CDR3 bases: TGTGCCAGCAGCCAAGGGGCAGGGAATACCGGGGAGCTGTTTTTT. It encodes CASSQGAGNTGELFF.

V usage is TRBV5-6 and J usage is TRBJ1-1; D not resolved. The CDR3 contains 16 residues. V gave up 2 bases and J gave up 0 bases, with 14 bases separating them. Germline V gene data show CDR1 as SGHDT and CDR2 as YYEEEE. CDR3 in DNA: TGTGCCAGCAGCTTCCTGAGGTACCGGTTGAACACTGAAGCTTTCTTT. Amino acids: CASSFLRYRLNTEAFF.

V usage is TRBV28 and J usage is TRBJ1-2, with TRBD1 matching over 7 bases. The CDR3 runs 13 residues. Germline lookup yields CDR1 MDHEN and CDR2 SYDVKM. J was trimmed by 7 bases and V by 5 bases; bases with no gene match: 7. The CDR3 protein is CASSLHRGAGYTF. As DNA, the CDR3 is TGTGCCAGCAGTCTGCACAGGGGTGCTGGCTACACCTTC.

This chain connects TRBV7-9 to TRBJ1-1; D call uncertain. The V gene lost 1 base and the J gene lost 7 bases, with 4 bases spanning the gap. This CDR3 spans 11 amino acids. Germline lookup yields CDR1 SEHNR and CDR2 FQNEAQ (reference sequence). CDR3: CASSLVLEAFF. The DNA of the CDR3 is TGTGCCAGCAGCTTAGTTCTTGAAGCTTTCTTT.

A few counts support this clone. The chain carries TRBV9 and TRBJ2-2; perhaps TRBD1 as D (6 bases). The CDR3 length is 15 residues. Germline CDR1 SGDLS, CDR2 YYNGEE. V was trimmed by 3 bases and J by 7 bases, leaving 16 bases between them. CDR3 coding DNA: TGTGCCAGCAGCGCCCAGACAGGAGCGATCGGGGAGCTGTTTTTT. Encoded protein: CASSAQTGAIGELFF.

CDR3 amino acids: CASSPRDRAWGYTF. The CDR3 nucleotides are TGTGCCAGCAGCCCTCGGGACAGGGCTTGGGGCTACACCTTC. The chain combines TRBV7-6 with TRBJ1-2; TRBD1 aligns across 9 bases. The CDR3 totals 14 residues. The ends lost 5 bases at V and 8 bases at J; junction bases unmatched: 9. Germline lookup yields CDR1 SGHVS and CDR2 FNYEAQ.

This clone was seen only once. The chain employs TRBV12-5 and TRBJ1-5, with TRBD1 matching over 7 bases. CDR1 and CDR2 from the germline V gene are LGHNT and FRNRAP. The CDR3 totals 13 residues. The V gene end was trimmed by 7 bases and the J gene end by 5 bases; junction bases not matched to a gene: 5. For the CDR3, the DNA is TGTGCTAGTGCCGGGACAGCCCATCAGCCCCAGCATTTT. Residues: CASAGTAHQPQHF.

V and J are TRBV2 and TRBJ1-2; D ambiguous. V was trimmed by 4 bases and J by 1 base, leaving 7 bases between them. From germline, CDR1 is SNHLY and CDR2 FYNNEI. CDR3 size: 13 residues. CDR3 DNA sequence: TGTGCCAGCAGTGTGAATAGTAACTATGGCTACACCTTC. This gives the protein CASSVNSNYGYTF.